This T cell receptor beta chain derives from a study of Graves' ophthalmopathy and Graves' hyperthyroidism. Amplification from RNA transcripts yielded the TCR beta CDR3 regions. Scientists carried out first-round RT-PCR using HTBI primers and then a second-round multiplex PCR. Each CDR3 protein is one row after TCRdb ran MiXCR on the multiplex PCR reads. Among about 370,000 distinct CDR3 sequences listed, 17% were seen once. Germline assignment: CDR1 MNHNS and CDR2 SASEGT. CDR3 length equals 15 residues. This clonotype showed up many times. The sample was peripheral blood. The sequence was obtained from an adult woman with stable Graves' hyperthyroidism. The chain is built from TRBV6-1 and TRBJ1-5, with D possibly matching TRBD1 (6 bases). The CDR3 loop is CASLTGGGVNQPQHF. The DNA of the CDR3 is TGTGCGAGCCTAACCGGGGGGGGCGTCAATCAGCCCCAGCATTTT.